The clone carrying this T cell receptor (beta chain) showed up just a few times. Its antigen is currently unknown. This entry is derived from a study of T cell clonotyping in hematopoietic cell transplantation. Samples: about 28 days before transplant, then days 30, 100 and 180 after. Here immunoSEQ multiplex PCR was the method, and the copy in TCRdb shows in-frame clones only, minus some. Among over 10,000 clones listed, about four fifths were seen once. The CDR3 extends over 15 amino acids. The V gene end was trimmed by 5 bases and the J gene end by 4 bases; junction bases not matched to a gene: 11. CDR1 is SGHAT and CDR2 is FQNNGV in the germline V gene. Findings of the study overall: At the given depth, recipient repertoires were over 95% de novo clonotypes.

The specimen was PBMCs, collected 100 days after allogeneic stem cell transplant. The clonotype was recovered from a female patient in her thirties or forties who had an allogeneic stem cell transplant from a related donor, so T cells may come from the graft donor. Some clones in this sample may be carry-over from other donors' samples. V usage is TRBV11-2 and J usage is TRBJ2-7; 7 bases map to TRBD2. CDR3 in DNA: TGTGCCAGCAGCCCCCTTGGTAGCGGGCTTTACGAGCAGTACTTC. Protein sequence: CASSPLGSGLYEQYF.